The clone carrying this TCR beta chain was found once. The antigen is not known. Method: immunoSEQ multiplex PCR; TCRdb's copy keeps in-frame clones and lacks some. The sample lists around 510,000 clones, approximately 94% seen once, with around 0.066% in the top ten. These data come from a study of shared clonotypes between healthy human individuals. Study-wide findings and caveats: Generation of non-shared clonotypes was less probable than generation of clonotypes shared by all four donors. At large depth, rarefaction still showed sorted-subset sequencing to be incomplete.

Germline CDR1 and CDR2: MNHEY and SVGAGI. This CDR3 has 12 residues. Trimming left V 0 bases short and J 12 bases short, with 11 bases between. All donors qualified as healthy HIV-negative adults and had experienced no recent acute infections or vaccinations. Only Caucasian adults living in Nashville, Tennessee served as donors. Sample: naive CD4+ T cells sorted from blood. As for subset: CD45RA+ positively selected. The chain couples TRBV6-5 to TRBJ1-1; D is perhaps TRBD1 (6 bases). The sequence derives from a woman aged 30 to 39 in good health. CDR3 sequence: CASSYSRQETFF. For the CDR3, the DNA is TGTGCCAGCAGTTACTCGCGACAGGAAACTTTCTTT.